The present T cell receptor beta chain was sequenced within a study of shared clonotypes between healthy human individuals. Tens of thousands of T cell genomes (around 200 ng DNA) went into each sorted-subset replicate. Sequencing was performed with immunoSEQ multiplex PCR; in TCRdb, only in-frame clones are kept and a portion is missing. This table has just over 2,000,000 clones, 90% to 95% appearing once. This CDR3 contains 17 residues. The germline gives CDR1 SGHTA, CDR2 FQGTGA. V shed 5 bases and J shed 1 base, with 15 bases lying between them. Negatively enriched CD4+ T cells were divided by CD45RA into naive and memory.

Sequences were obtained from naive CD4+ T cells sorted from blood. Subset noted: CD45RA+ positively selected. The sequence was collected from a man between 18 and 29 years old in good health. This sequence joins TRBV7-3 and TRBJ2-6; D is unresolved. The CDR3 DNA is TGTGCCAGCAGCGGCCAGGACCGGCGGTCTGGGGCCAACGTCCTGACTTTC. Protein: CASSGQDRRSGANVLTF.